The clone carrying this TCR beta chain was counted only a few times. This sample was taken from a study of control samples from healthy donors and cancer patients. CDR1 is SGHDT and CDR2 is YYEEEE in the germline V gene. There are 12 residues in the CDR3. V lost 0 bases to trimming and J lost 7 bases, with 8 bases between them. Repertoires were generated with immunoSEQ multiplex PCR, while TCRdb's copy carries only in-frame clones and drops some. The sample consists of under 95,000 clones, approximately 84% of them appearing once. Source material: blood. This TCR was sampled from a man aged 50-60 years in good health. J is TRBJ2-7 and V is TRBV5-6; maybe TRBD1 (5 bases). DNA for the CDR3: TGTGCCAGCAGCTTGGACAGGCTGGAGCAGTACTTC. It yields the protein CASSLDRLEQYF.